These 18 T cell receptor beta chains were all obtained from the same sample, sequenced in a study of blood T cell repertoires in COVID-19. Method: immunoSEQ multiplex PCR; TCRdb's copy keeps in-frame clones and lacks some. The sample gives 200,000 to 250,000 clones, around 81% of which show up once; just under 9% is in the top ten. The sample taken for sequencing was PBMCs or T cells enriched from blood (not recorded which). The receptor set was obtained from a woman aged 50 to 60 with acute COVID-19.

V usage is TRBV18 and J usage is TRBJ1-6; weak D call: TRBD1 (5 bases). Trimming removed 3 bases at V and 9 bases at J, with 9 bases between. The CDR3 spans 13 residues. Germline loops: CDR1 KGHSH, CDR2 LQKENI. The CDR3 coding sequence is TGTGCCAGCTCACCGGGGGGTGGTTCACCCCTCCACTTT. Residues: CASSPGGGSPLHF. Complete variable domain (other parts from reference TRBV18 and TRBJ1-6): NAGVMQNPRHLVRRRGQEARLRCSPMKGHSHVYWYRQLPEEGLKFMVYLQKENIIDESGMPKERFSAEFPKEGPSILRIQQVVRGDSAAYFCASSPGGGSPLHFGNGTRLTVT.

The chain couples TRBV5-1 to TRBJ2-2; D is perhaps TRBD2 (6 bases). Trimming pared 2 bases from V and 6 bases from J, leaving 11 bases between. This CDR3 region has 14 residues. Germline V gene lookup returns CDR1 SGHRS and CDR2 YFSETQ. The CDR3 DNA reads as TGCGCCAGCAGCTTTACGGGGGTTGCCGGGGAGCTGTTTTTT. Protein sequence: CASSFTGVAGELFF.

In this sample, this clone turned up once. The V and J genes are TRBV7-4 and TRBJ1-5; TRBD1 matches at 12 bases. Trimming took 5 bases from V and 0 from J; bases not matched to a gene: 11. The germline V gene has CDR1 SGHVT and CDR2 SQSDAQ. The CDR3 consists of 19 residues. In DNA form, the CDR3 reads TGTGCCAGCAGCGCCGAGGGGGGACAGGGGGCTGTTAGCAATCAGCCCCAGCATTTT. This codes for CASSAEGGQGAVSNQPQHF.

The gene calls are TRBV7-2 and TRBJ2-7, with TRBD1 identical over 9 bases. The length of the CDR3 is 17 residues. Germline-derived CDR1 and CDR2 are SGHTA and FQGNSA. V was clipped by 0 bases and J by 5 bases; unmatched bases: 11. CDR3 amino acids: CASSLAFSGQGRNEQYF. The DNA of the CDR3 is TGTGCCAGCAGCTTAGCGTTTAGCGGACAGGGGAGAAACGAGCAGTACTTC.

CDR3 DNA: TGCAGCGCCAAGGACAGGGAAACGGTTGAAGCTTTCTTT. This codes for CSAKDRETVEAFF. The gene calls are TRBV29-1 and TRBJ1-1, with 8 bases lining up with TRBD1. Looked up from germline, CDR1 is SQVTM and CDR2 is ANQGSEA. The junction had 11 bases not matched to a gene; V was cut back by 7 bases and J by 7 bases. This CDR3 has 13 amino acids.

The V and J genes are TRBV7-9 and TRBJ1-3; D may be TRBD1 (5 bases). There are 17 residues in the CDR3. V was shortened by 3 bases and J by 2 bases, with 17 bases between the two germline ends. Germline CDR1 SEHNR, CDR2 FQNEAQ (reference sequence). The CDR3 sequence is CASSFYEYRMAGNTIYF. The CDR3 DNA reads as TGTGCCAGCAGCTTTTATGAATACAGGATGGCTGGAAACACCATATATTTT.

This chain links TRBV5-4 with TRBJ2-5; 10 bases are shared with TRBD2. Germline V gene data show CDR1 as SGHNT and CDR2 as YYREEE (reference sequence). This CDR3 contains 14 residues. The ends lost 4 bases at V and 2 bases at J; junction bases unmatched: 2. The CDR3 coding sequence is TGTGCCAGCAGCACTAGCGGGATGCAAGAGACCCAGTACTTC. Translation: CASSTSGMQETQYF.

The V call is TRBV18, the J call TRBJ2-1; D remains unclear. The CDR3 is 14 residues long. Germline V lookup: CDR1 KGHSH, CDR2 LQKENI. V dropped 3 bases and J dropped 0 bases, with 6 bases sitting between them. The CDR3 bases are TGTGCCAGCTCACCGTACAGCTCCTACAATGAGCAGTTCTTC. This sequence encodes CASSPYSSYNEQFF.

This sequence joins TRBV25-1 and TRBJ1-4; TRBD1 matches at 7 bases. Trimming took 3 bases from V and 8 from J; bases not matched to a gene: 3. CDR3 size: 13 residues. Germline CDR1 and CDR2: MGHDK and SYGVNS. This chain's CDR3 is CASSDWTGEKLFF. The CDR3 coding sequence is TGTGCCAGCAGTGACTGGACAGGCGAAAAACTGTTTTTT.

This chain uses TRBV24-1 with TRBJ1-2; 10 nucleotides agree with TRBD1. In germline, CDR1 is KGHDR, CDR2 SFDVKD. Losses at the gene ends were 3 bases for V and 5 bases for J; bases not matched to a gene: 5. This CDR3 has 15 amino acids. The CDR3 region has the DNA TGTGCCACCAGTGATCGGGACAGGGGAGGTTATGGCTACACCTTC. It codes for CATSDRDRGGYGYTF.

The chain carries TRBV2 and TRBJ1-4; D remains ambiguous. From germline, CDR1 is SNHLY and CDR2 FYNNEI. CDR3 length: 11 amino acids. V dropped 6 bases and J dropped 6 bases, with 5 bases sitting between them. The CDR3 DNA is TGTGCCAGCAGGGGCTATGAAAAACTGTTTTTT. Translation: CASRGYEKLFF.

CDR3 residues: CASSLTGGRDNQPQHF. The CDR3 nucleotides are TGTGCCAGCAGTTTGACAGGAGGACGAGACAATCAGCCCCAGCATTTT. The chain employs TRBV28 and TRBJ1-5; possibly TRBD1 for D (6 bases). The V and J ends lost 3 bases and 3 bases respectively, with 15 bases between them. The V gene's germline CDR1 is MDHEN and CDR2 SYDVKM. This CDR3 spans 16 amino acids. The complete variable domain, with remaining parts taken from reference TRBV28 and TRBJ1-5, reads DVKVTQSSRYLVKRTGEKVFLECVQDMDHENMFWYRQDPGLGLRLIYFSYDVKMKEKGDIPEGYSVSREKKERFSLILESASTNQTSMYLCASSLTGGRDNQPQHFGDGTRLSIL.

The chain joins TRBV18 to TRBJ1-1, with D hard to call. CDR1 and CDR2 (germline): KGHSH, LQKENI. V lost 3 bases, J lost 1 base, and 15 bases lay in between. The CDR3 has 16 residues. Written as DNA, the CDR3 is TGTGCCAGCTCACCGCAAACCGGCGGTACGAACACTGAAGCTTTCTTT. This encodes CASSPQTGGTNTEAFF.

This sequence joins TRBV5-1 and TRBJ2-1, with 7 bases aligning to TRBD1. Trimming took 5 bases from V and 1 from J; bases not matched to a gene: 12. The CDR3 length is 17 residues. Germline V lookup: CDR1 SGHRS, CDR2 YFSETQ. CDR3 loop: CASRVLIGTVSYNEQFF. In nucleotides, the CDR3 is TGCGCCAGCAGAGTTTTAATAGGGACAGTGTCCTACAATGAGCAGTTCTTC.

The rearrangement joins TRBV5-6 to TRBJ2-2; 7 nucleotides match TRBD1. The CDR3 loop spans 14 amino acids. V was clipped by 6 bases and J by 5 bases; unmatched bases: 7. Germline V CDR1 and CDR2: SGHDT, YYEEEE. In DNA, the CDR3 is TGTGCCAGCAAATGGACAGGAGGTACCGGGGAGCTGTTTTTT. The encoded protein is CASKWTGGTGELFF.

The chain carries TRBV5-1 and TRBJ2-5, with 7 bases lining up with TRBD1. This CDR3 has 16 residues. Germline V gives CDR1 SGHRS, CDR2 YFSETQ. V lost 3 bases to trimming and J lost 3 bases; unmatched junction nucleotides: 11. CDR3 sequence (DNA): TGCGCCAGCAGCTGGACAGGCGAAATCAACAAAGAGACCCAGTACTTC. The encoded protein is CASSWTGEINKETQYF.

V is TRBV24-1 and J is TRBJ2-1; the match to TRBD1 covers 9 bases. The J segment lost 9 bases and the V segment lost 1 base, leaving 12 bases of the junction unmatched. The CDR3 is made up of 17 amino acids. The germline V gene has CDR1 KGHDR and CDR2 SFDVKD. In DNA form, the CDR3 reads TGTGCCACCAGTGATTTAGGCCCGGGACAGGGAGGGGGTGAGCAGTTCTTC. It codes for CATSDLGPGQGGGEQFF.

The V and J genes are TRBV28 and TRBJ2-1; 7 bases line up with TRBD1. CDR1 MDHEN and CDR2 SYDVKM come from the germline V gene. V gave up 6 bases and J gave up 0 bases; unmatched junction bases: 2. The CDR3 is 14 residues long. CDR3 nucleotide sequence: TGTGCCAGCAGAGGGGACAGCTCCTACAATGAGCAGTTCTTC. Protein product: CASRGDSSYNEQFF.